The 28 T cell receptor beta chains in this list originate from one sample, sequenced in a study of blood T cells in healthy people across ages. With a J-beta primer mix and a sample-barcoded 5' primer, a second PCR ran about 7 to 12 cycles. TCRdb reanalysed the 5' RACE reads using MiXCR and keeps one entry per CDR3 protein. The sample carries about 800,000 distinct CDR3 sequences, roughly 60% recorded once. Sequencing used blood. These receptors all come from a man aged 25 to 45 in good health.

The chain is built from TRBV27 and TRBJ2-6, with 9 bases fitting TRBD1. The CDR3 extends over 16 amino acids. V was pared by 6 bases and J by 4 bases, with 7 bases of the junction left unmatched. Looked up from germline, CDR1 is MNHEY and CDR2 is SMNVEV (reference sequence). The CDR3 here is CASRLQGARGANVLTF. For the CDR3, the DNA is TGTGCCAGCAGACTACAGGGGGCGCGAGGGGCCAACGTCCTGACTTTC.

The chain joins TRBV19 to TRBJ2-1; tentative D call: TRBD2 (7 bases). Deletions cut 7 bases from V and 4 bases from J, with 26 bases between. The CDR3 sequence is 18 residues long. Germline CDR1 reads LNHDA; CDR2 reads SQIVND (reference sequence). The CDR3 loop reads CASIPGGSGEKTYNEQFF. The CDR3 coding sequence is TGTGCCAGTATCCCGGGAGGATCAGGGGAGAAAACATACAATGAGCAGTTCTTC.

J is TRBJ2-5 and V is TRBV7-9; D may be TRBD1 or TRBD2 (5 bases each). The CDR3 runs 14 residues. The V gene's germline CDR1 is SEHNR and CDR2 FQNEAQ (reference sequence). V gave up 4 bases and J gave up 3 bases, with 12 bases separating them. CDR3 sequence: CASSSGRREETQYF. CDR3 DNA sequence: TGTGCCAGCAGCTCGGGACGCCGTGAAGAGACCCAGTACTTC.

The CDR3 DNA sequence: TGCAGTGCTAGAGATGTTCGAGCCCTCAGCACAGATACGCAGTATTTT. It translates to CSARDVRALSTDTQYF. The rearrangement joins TRBV20-1 to TRBJ2-3, with D unclear. V was pared by 0 bases and J by 0 bases, with 13 bases between. The CDR3 has 16 residues. Germline CDR1 and CDR2: DFQATT and SNEGSKA (reference sequence).

The V call is TRBV9, the J call TRBJ1-1; 9 nucleotides agree with TRBD1. J lost 6 bases, V lost 0 bases, and 6 bases had no gene match. This CDR3 has 15 residues. Per the germline V gene, CDR1 is SGDLS and CDR2 is YYNGEE. Here the CDR3 reads CASSVAGTGMAEAFF. The CDR3 DNA sequence: TGTGCCAGCAGCGTAGCGGGGACAGGGATGGCTGAAGCTTTCTTT.

This clonotype was recorded many times. The CDR3 coding sequence is TGCAGCGACTGGGACAGGCGGAAAGAGACCCAGTACTTC. Its protein product is CSDWDRRKETQYF. This chain connects TRBV29-1 to TRBJ2-5; 8 bases fit TRBD1. In germline, CDR1 is SQVTM, CDR2 ANQGSEA. Unmatched junction bases numbered 7, after V lost 7 bases and J lost 3 bases. The CDR3 runs to 13 residues.

This chain links TRBV5-1 with TRBJ2-5, with 8 bases matching TRBD1. With V trimmed by 1 base and J by 7 bases, 12 bases remained unmatched. Germline V lookup: CDR1 SGHRS, CDR2 YFSETQ. The CDR3 covers 16 residues. DNA of the CDR3: TGCGCCAGCAGCTTGCAAAGCCAGGGGGCTGGACGGACCCAGTACTTC. Its translation is CASSLQSQGAGRTQYF. Using reference TRBV5-1 and TRBJ2-5 for the parts outside the CDR3, the full variable domain is KAGVTQTPRYLIKTRGQQVTLSCSPISGHRSVSWYQQTPGQGLQFLFEYFSETQRNKGNFPGRFSGRQFSNSRSEMNVSTLELGDSALYLCASSLQSQGAGRTQYFGPGTRLLVL.

The chain combines TRBV27 with TRBJ1-5; D perhaps matches TRBD1 (6 bases). The V end lost 2 bases, the J end lost 4 bases, and 15 bases lay between the germline ends. The length of the CDR3 is 16 residues. CDR1 is MNHEY and CDR2 is SMNVEV in the germline V gene (reference sequence). CDR3 residues: CASSLTGRGINQPQHF. The CDR3 nucleotides read TGTGCCAGCAGTTTAACGGGCAGGGGAATAAATCAGCCCCAGCATTTT.

The rearrangement uses TRBV6-5 and TRBJ1-2, with D perhaps matching TRBD1 (5 bases). This CDR3 is built from 15 residues. Trimming stripped 3 bases from V and 4 bases from J, with 15 bases between. Germline CDR1 MNHEY, CDR2 SVGAGI. The CDR3 sequence is CASSYLDGQAYGYTF. The DNA for the CDR3 is TGTGCCAGCAGTTATTTGGACGGACAAGCCTATGGCTACACCTTC.

The chain is built from TRBV5-5 and TRBJ2-5; the D is unclear. This CDR3 has 14 amino acids. Trimming removed 1 base at V and 2 bases at J, with 9 bases between. The germline V gene encodes CDR1 SGHKS and CDR2 YYEKEE (reference sequence). This CDR3 reads CASSLWQIQETQYF. The DNA for the CDR3 is TGTGCCAGCAGCTTGTGGCAGATTCAAGAGACCCAGTACTTC. Drawing the rest from reference TRBV5-5 and TRBJ2-5, the complete variable domain is DAGVTQSPTHLIKTRGQQVTLRCSPISGHKSVSWYQQVLGQGPQFIFQYYEKEERGRGNFPDRFSARQFPNYSSELNVNALLLGDSALYLCASSLWQIQETQYFGPGTRLLVL.

CDR3 in DNA: TGCAGTGCCACTCCGACAGGGCGGAACGAGCAGTACTTC. Its translation is CSATPTGRNEQYF. This chain joins TRBV20-1 and TRBJ2-7; 7 bases align to TRBD1. V gave up 6 bases and J gave up 5 bases; unmatched junction bases: 10. From germline, CDR1 is DFQATT and CDR2 SNEGSKA (reference sequence). CDR3 length: 13 residues.

Concerning this clonotype: This may come from a read error, since a much larger clone is one base off. The chain joins TRBV20-1 to TRBJ1-1; D not resolved. V gave up 1 base and J gave up 1 base, with 7 bases separating them. The CDR3 loop spans 13 amino acids. Germline loops: CDR1 DFQATT, CDR2 SNEGSKA (reference sequence). The CDR3 DNA sequence: TGCAGTGCTAGAGGTAGAGAGAACACTGAAGCTTTCTTT. Its translation: CSARGRENTEAFF.

The chain employs TRBV6-2 or TRBV6-3 and TRBJ2-7; no definite D call. The germline V gene encodes CDR1 MNHEY and CDR2 SVGEGT. V was trimmed by 9 bases and J by 0 bases, leaving 21 bases between them. There are 16 residues in the CDR3. The CDR3 reads CASSYPRTLGSYEQYF. The CDR3 DNA reads TGTGCCAGTAGCTACCCCCGTACACTGGGCTCCTACGAGCAGTACTTC.

The chain links TRBV7-2 to TRBJ2-5, with D possibly called TRBD1 or TRBD2 (5 bases each). The assigned J gene may be wrong: the sequence end matches TRBJ2-7 better. The length of the CDR3 is 16 residues. Germline V CDR1 and CDR2: SGHTA, FQGNSA. CDR3 in amino acids: CASSVVGDHRRYEQYF. The CDR3 nucleotides are TGTGCCAGCAGCGTCGTTGGGGACCACCGTCGATACGAGCAGTACTTC.

The chain has TRBV28 and TRBJ1-6, with TRBD1 as a possible D gene (6 bases). V shed 3 bases and J shed 5 bases, with 11 bases lying between them. CDR3 length equals 15 residues. Germline CDR1 MDHEN, CDR2 SYDVKM. For the CDR3, the DNA is TGTGCCAGCAGTTTGTCGGACAGAGATAATTCACCCCTCCACTTT. Translating it yields CASSLSDRDNSPLHF.

This clonotype was seen ten or more times. This chain connects TRBV20-1 to TRBJ2-1; D unclear. The CDR3 contains 16 residues. Trimming removed 4 bases from V and 2 bases from J, with 18 bases in between. Germline CDR1 reads DFQATT; CDR2 reads SNEGSKA (reference sequence). The CDR3: CSATIGPRRPYNEQFF. In DNA form, the CDR3 reads TGCAGTGCTACCATCGGGCCCCGAAGGCCCTACAATGAGCAGTTCTTC.

The chain couples TRBV24-1 to TRBJ1-5; D remains ambiguous. In germline, CDR1 is KGHDR, CDR2 SFDVKD. The V end lost 8 bases, the J end lost 0 bases, and 16 bases lay between the germline ends. The CDR3 sequence is 16 residues long. CDR3: CATIKEQTYSNQPQHF. The DNA of the CDR3 is TGTGCCACCATAAAGGAACAGACATATAGCAATCAGCCCCAGCATTTT.

In this sample, this clonotype turned up a few times. J is TRBJ2-7 and V is TRBV14; D remains ambiguous. Trimming removed 5 bases at V and 3 bases at J, with 14 bases between. This CDR3 has 14 amino acids. CDR1 is SGHDN and CDR2 is FVKESK in the germline V gene. The CDR3 loop is CASSSLYSGYEQYF. In DNA form, the CDR3 reads TGTGCCAGCAGCTCTCTATACTCGGGCTACGAGCAGTACTTC.

The J gene is TRBJ2-7, the V gene TRBV20-1; 9 nucleotides align to TRBD2. Germline V gives CDR1 DFQATT, CDR2 SNEGSKA (reference sequence). The CDR3 has 15 residues. V shed 5 bases and J 4 bases; nucleotides not matched to a gene: 12. The CDR3 coding sequence is TGCAGTGCTGTAGAATCTAGCGGGGCCAAGTACGAGCAGTACTTC. It specifies CSAVESSGAKYEQYF.

A few counts support this clonotype. In DNA, the CDR3 is TGTGCCAGCTCACCAAATGCAGGCCTCCAAGAGACCCAGTACTTC. The encoded protein is CASSPNAGLQETQYF. V gene TRBV18 combines with J gene TRBJ2-5, with D uncertain. The V gene lost 2 bases and the J gene lost 1 base, with 11 bases spanning the gap. Per the germline V gene, CDR1 is KGHSH and CDR2 is LQKENI. The CDR3 consists of 15 residues.

V is TRBV6-5 and J is TRBJ1-2; 7 bases fit TRBD1. The CDR3 runs 12 residues. Germline CDR1 is MNHEY and CDR2 is SVGAGI. V gave up 4 bases and J gave up 8 bases; unmatched junction bases: 4. The CDR3 protein is CASSSTGTGYTF. The CDR3 bases are TGTGCCAGCAGTTCGACAGGGACGGGCTACACCTTC.

This clonotype was observed a few times. V and J are TRBV24-1 and TRBJ2-3, with D perhaps TRBD2 (6 bases). V gave up 6 bases and J gave up 5 bases, with 11 bases separating them. This CDR3 spans 13 amino acids. Germline CDR1 and CDR2: KGHDR and SFDVKD. CDR3: CATSRGAGDTQYF. The CDR3, as DNA: TGTGCCACCAGTCGCGGGGCAGGAGATACGCAGTATTTT.

This clonotype has more than one count but fewer than ten. V is TRBV10-3 and J is TRBJ2-1; either TRBD1 or TRBD2 may supply D (5 bases each). Germline loops: CDR1 ENHRY, CDR2 SYGVKD. This CDR3 is built from 16 residues. V gave up 6 bases and J gave up 7 bases, with 22 bases separating them. CDR3 in DNA: TGTGCCATCAGAGTATCCGGGGACCGCTACGGTAATGAGCAGTTCTTC. Translation gives CAIRVSGDRYGNEQFF.

The table lists this clonotype with a few counts. The CDR3: CASSQDRGMPGGGYTF. CDR3 DNA: TGTGCCAGCAGCCAAGATCGCGGGATGCCCGGAGGAGGCTACACCTTC. The rearrangement joins TRBV14 to TRBJ1-2; D unclear. The CDR3 is 16 amino acids. V was pared by 0 bases and J by 8 bases, with 19 bases between. Germline V gives CDR1 SGHDN, CDR2 FVKESK.

The gene calls are TRBV7-9 and TRBJ1-1; D is unresolved. The CDR3 totals 14 residues. V lost 5 bases, J lost 12 bases, and 22 bases lay in between. Germline CDR1 is SEHNR and CDR2 is FQNEAQ (reference sequence). CDR3 residues: CASSAGGGVWMTFF. The CDR3, as DNA: TGTGCCAGCAGCGCAGGAGGAGGAGTTTGGATGACTTTCTTT.

This clonotype came up once. The CDR3 coding sequence is TGTGCCAGCTCCGGGGGCCGCGATACGCAGTATTTT. Protein product: CASSGGRDTQYF. The chain uses TRBV12-3 or TRBV12-4 and TRBJ2-3, with D possibly being TRBD1 or TRBD2 (6 bases each). CDR3 length: 12 amino acids. Trimming removed 8 bases at V and 6 bases at J, with 12 bases between.

The sample holds a few counts of this clonotype. The V gene is TRBV7-9, the J gene TRBJ1-2, with no clear D. V lost 5 bases and J 4 bases, leaving 14 bases between the germline ends. CDR1 and CDR2 (germline): SEHNR, FQNEAQ (reference sequence). This CDR3 comprises 14 residues. In DNA, the CDR3 is TGTGCCAGCAGCCCGTTCACGTCCTCCTATGGCTACACCTTC. Encoded protein: CASSPFTSSYGYTF.

The rearrangement joins TRBV7-2 to TRBJ2-7; perhaps TRBD1 as D (7 bases). The CDR3 is made up of 17 amino acids. The V gene lost 1 base and the J gene lost 3 bases, with 19 bases spanning the gap. The germline V gene has CDR1 SGHTA and CDR2 FQGNSA. The DNA for the CDR3 is TGTGCCAGCAGCTTAGTAGGGACCGCGGGACAGTTCTACGAGCAGTACTTC. Translating it yields CASSLVGTAGQFYEQYF.